This entry features one TCR beta chain sequence. The data derive from a study of blood T cell repertoires in COVID-19. Study details: The study drew acute and convalescent COVID-19 samples from the United States, Italy and Spain. In each case, the material was cDNA or gDNA derived from T cells, B-cell-depleted T cells, or PBMCs.

Assay used: immunoSEQ multiplex PCR; TCRdb lists only in-frame clones, some missing. The sample has hundreds of thousands of clones; 88% are singletons. V gave up 0 bases and J gave up 4 bases, with 13 bases separating them. The germline gives CDR1 SNHLY, CDR2 FYNNEI. The CDR3 runs to 16 residues. Those who participated ranged in age from roughly 18 to 89 years and resided in 20 to 30 US areas. Cohort 3 recovered donors had two negative PCRs, clearance, or symptom resolution. The source is a woman aged 45-65 years who had recovered from COVID-19. The sample was PBMCs or T cells enriched from blood (not recorded which). The V gene is TRBV2, the J gene TRBJ2-1; possibly TRBD2 for D (5 bases). CDR3 sequence: CASSEATAGGYNEQFF. In nucleotides, the CDR3 is TGTGCCAGCAGTGAAGCTACGGCGGGCGGTTACAATGAGCAGTTCTTC.